A selection of T cell receptor beta chains follows, all from one sample in a study of blood T cell repertoires in COVID-19. TCRdb keeps only in-frame clones here, not all; method: immunoSEQ multiplex PCR. The sample shows some 490,000 clones, about 85% of them seen only once. What was sequenced was PBMCs or T cells enriched from blood (not recorded which). The source of these receptors is a woman aged 55-70 years who had recovered from COVID-19. Both conserved end residues are part of each CDR3. D genes are given only for firm matches. The size field is filled for only some rows; it gives once, few, many or a size class.

clone_size | d_call | j_call | cdr3_length | v_call | cdr3_nt | cdr3_aa
- | - | TRBJ1-2 | 14 | TRBV2 | TGTGCCAGCAGTGAAGTTGGCAGGGGTGATGGCTACACCTTC | CASSEVGRGDGYTF
- | TRBD1 | TRBJ1-2 | 15 | TRBV19 | TGTGCCAGTAGAGCCGGGACAGGAATTGGCTATGGCTACACCTTC | CASRAGTGIGYGYTF
- | - | TRBJ1-5 | 14 | TRBV18 | TGTGCCAGCTCTCCTCAGGGAACGGAGCAGCCCCAGCATTTT | CASSPQGTEQPQHF
- | TRBD1 | TRBJ1-1 | 15 | TRBV3-1/TRBV3-2 | TGTGCCAGCAAAACCGGGGACAGGTTAAACACTGAAGCTTTCTTT | CASKTGDRLNTEAFF
- | - | TRBJ1-1 | 14 | TRBV5-1 | TGCGCCAGCAGCTTGGGGGAGAGGAACACTGAAGCTTTCTTT | CASSLGERNTEAFF
- | - | TRBJ2-5 | 14 | TRBV5-4 | TGTGCCAGCAGCTTGGGATTTGGGAGGGAGACCCAGTACTTC | CASSLGFGRETQYF
- | - | TRBJ1-5 | 13 | TRBV30 | TGTGCCTGGAGTGTAAACTGGAATCAGCCCCAGCATTTT | CAWSVNWNQPQHF
- | - | TRBJ1-2 | 14 | TRBV14 | TGTGCCAGCAGCCAAGATGGAGGATGGCAAGGCTACACCTTC | CASSQDGGWQGYTF
- | TRBD1 | TRBJ1-2 | 12 | TRBV6-4 | TGTGCCAGCAGGGGGGACAGGGGCGGCTACACCTTC | CASRGDRGGYTF
once | TRBD1 | TRBJ1-2 | 16 | TRBV2 | TGTGCCAGCAGTTGGCAAGGACAGGGCAGGCACTATGGCTACACCTTC | CASSWQGQGRHYGYTF
- | - | TRBJ1-6 | 14 | TRBV3-1/TRBV3-2 | TGTGCCAGCAGCACCGGGACTTTTAATTCACCCCTCCACTTT | CASSTGTFNSPLHF
- | - | TRBJ2-2 | 15 | TRBV18 | TGTGCCAGCTCACCAGGGGGGTCGAACACCGGGGAGCTGTTTTTT | CASSPGGSNTGELFF
few | - | TRBJ2-5 | 14 | TRBV7-9 | TGTGCCAGCAGCTTAGTAGGCAGCGAAGAGACCCAGTACTTC | CASSLVGSEETQYF
- | TRBD1 | TRBJ1-6 | 18 | TRBV6-1 | TGTGCCAGCAGTGAATTGGCGACAGGGGTTTCCTATAATTCACCCCTCCACTTT | CASSELATGVSYNSPLHF
- | TRBD2 | TRBJ2-3 | 17 | TRBV4-1 | TGCGCCAGCAGCCAAGATAATCTGGCGGGGGGCACAGATACGCAGTATTTT | CASSQDNLAGGTDTQYF
- | - | TRBJ1-6 | 15 | TRBV27 | TGTGCCAGCAGGTGGTCCGGACGGGGGAATTCACCCCTCCACTTT | CASRWSGRGNSPLHF
- | - | TRBJ2-1 | 15 | TRBV7-6 | TGTGCCAGCAGCTTAAGGCGGAGGGCCAACAATGAGCAGTTCTTC | CASSLRRRANNEQFF